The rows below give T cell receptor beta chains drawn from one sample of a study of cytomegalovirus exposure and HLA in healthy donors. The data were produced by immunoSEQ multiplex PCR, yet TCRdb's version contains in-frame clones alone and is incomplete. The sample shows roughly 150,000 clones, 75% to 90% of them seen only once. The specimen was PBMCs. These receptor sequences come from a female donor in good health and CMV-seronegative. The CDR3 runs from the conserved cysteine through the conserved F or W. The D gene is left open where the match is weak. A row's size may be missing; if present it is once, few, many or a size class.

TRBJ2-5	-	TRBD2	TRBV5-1	CASSFRGEGKKTQYF	TGCGCCAGCAGCTTTCGAGGGGAGGGGAAGAAGACCCAGTACTTC
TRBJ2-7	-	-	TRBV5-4	CASSLDPGQTTYEQYF	TGTGCCAGCAGCCTGGACCCGGGACAAACAACCTACGAGCAGTACTTC
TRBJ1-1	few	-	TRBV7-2	CASRGVTEAFF	TGTGCCAGCAGGGGCGTTACTGAAGCTTTCTTT
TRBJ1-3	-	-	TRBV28	CASSPGQSSGNTIYF	TGTGCCAGCAGCCCCGGACAGTCTTCTGGAAACACCATATATTTT
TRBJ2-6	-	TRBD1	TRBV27	CASSPEDRVISGANVLTF	TGTGCCAGCAGTCCCGAGGACAGGGTTATCTCTGGGGCCAACGTCCTGACTTTC
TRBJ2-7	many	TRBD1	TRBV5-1	CASSATGTGAEQYF	TGCGCCAGCAGCGCAACCGGGACAGGGGCCGAGCAGTACTTC
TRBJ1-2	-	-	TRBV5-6	CASSPREGTYGYTF	TGTGCCAGCAGCCCGAGGGAGGGAACATATGGCTACACCTTC
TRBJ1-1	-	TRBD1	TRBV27	CASSLNPGQMNTEAFF	TGTGCCAGCAGTCTAAACCCGGGACAGATGAACACTGAAGCTTTCTTT
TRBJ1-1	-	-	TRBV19	CASSTGNTEAFF	TGTGCCAGTAGTACAGGGAACACTGAAGCTTTCTTT
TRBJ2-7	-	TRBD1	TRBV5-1	CASSLGQGSVSYEQYF	TGCGCCAGCAGCTTGGGACAGGGTAGTGTCTCCTACGAGCAGTACTTC
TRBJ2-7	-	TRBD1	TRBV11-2	CASSWDSHEQYF	TGTGCCAGCAGCTGGGACAGCCATGAGCAGTACTTC
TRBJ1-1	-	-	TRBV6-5	CASRAPRGSNTEAFF	TGTGCCAGCCGAGCCCCTCGGGGTTCGAACACTGAAGCTTTCTTT
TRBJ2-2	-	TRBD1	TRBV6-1	CASRKEGAVPGELFF	TGTGCCAGCAGGAAAGAGGGGGCGGTGCCCGGGGAGCTGTTTTTT
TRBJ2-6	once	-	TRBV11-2	CASSGRGTGAGANVLTF	TGTGCCAGCAGCGGTAGGGGAACAGGCGCTGGGGCCAACGTCCTGACTTTC
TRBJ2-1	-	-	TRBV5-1	CASSLTGSNYNEQFF	TGCGCCAGCAGCTTAACAGGGTCCAACTACAATGAGCAGTTCTTC
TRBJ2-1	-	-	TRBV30	CAWSPYFNEQFF	TGTGCCTGGAGTCCCTATTTCAATGAGCAGTTCTTC
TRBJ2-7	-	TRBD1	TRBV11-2	CASSLGPDRVEQYF	TGTGCCAGCAGCTTAGGCCCGGACAGGGTCGAGCAGTACTTC
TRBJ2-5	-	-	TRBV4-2	CASSQDRGQETQYF	TGTGCCAGCAGCCAAGACAGGGGCCAAGAGACCCAGTACTTC
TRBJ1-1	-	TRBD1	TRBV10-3	CAISEGTVLNTEAFF	TGTGCCATCAGTGAAGGGACAGTTTTGAACACTGAAGCTTTCTTT
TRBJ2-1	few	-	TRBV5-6	CASSLGSGAPDNEQFF	TGTGCCAGCAGCTTGGGATCGGGTGCCCCGGACAATGAGCAGTTCTTC
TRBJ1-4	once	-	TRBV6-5	CASSYSTGSVEKLFF	TGTGCCAGCAGTTACTCGACAGGTTCGGTCGAAAAACTGTTTTTT
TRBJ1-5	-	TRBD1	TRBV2	CASSPRTGGSNQPQHF	TGTGCCAGCAGTCCGAGGACAGGGGGTAGCAATCAGCCCCAGCATTTT
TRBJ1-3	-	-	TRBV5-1	CASSLGLVAGIGGNTIYF	TGCGCCAGCAGCTTGGGGCTTGTGGCAGGGATAGGTGGAAACACCATATATTTT
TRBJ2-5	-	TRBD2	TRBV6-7	CASSPRGGAGGRGAQYF	TGTGCCAGCAGCCCCCGCGGAGGAGCGGGAGGCCGGGGGGCCCAGTACTTC
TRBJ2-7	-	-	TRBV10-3	CAISESGGAYSYEQYF	TGTGCCATCAGTGAGTCTGGGGGGGCATACTCCTACGAGCAGTACTTC
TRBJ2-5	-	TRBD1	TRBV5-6	CASSSRDREETQYF	TGTGCCAGCAGCTCCCGGGACAGGGAAGAGACCCAGTACTTC
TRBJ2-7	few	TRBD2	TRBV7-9	CASSQGLAGDEQYF	TGTGCCAGCAGCCAGGGACTAGCGGGAGACGAGCAGTACTTC
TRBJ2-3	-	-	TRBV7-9	CSSSSQGDTQYF	TGTTCCAGCAGCTCGCAGGGAGATACGCAGTATTTT
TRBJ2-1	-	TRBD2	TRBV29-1	CSVEVAGGHNEQFF	TGCAGCGTTGAAGTTGCGGGAGGGCACAATGAGCAGTTCTTC
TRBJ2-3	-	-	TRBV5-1	CASSPRSLQGWTDTQYF	TGCGCCAGCAGCCCAAGATCCCTCCAGGGGTGGACAGATACGCAGTATTTT
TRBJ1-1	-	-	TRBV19	CASREVGTEAFF	TGTGCCAGTAGGGAGGTGGGGACTGAAGCTTTCTTT
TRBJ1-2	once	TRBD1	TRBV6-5	CASTPGTGGRDGYTF	TGTGCCAGCACCCCCGGGACAGGGGGGCGGGATGGCTACACCTTC
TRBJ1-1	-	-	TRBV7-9	CAGDSNTEAFF	TGTGCCGGAGACAGTAACACTGAAGCTTTCTTT
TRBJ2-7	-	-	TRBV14	CASSQVVKQTYEQYF	TGTGCCAGCAGCCAAGTGGTGAAGCAAACCTACGAGCAGTACTTC
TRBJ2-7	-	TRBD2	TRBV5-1	CASSLGAGAYEQYF	TGCGCCAGCAGCTTGGGAGCGGGGGCCTACGAGCAGTACTTC
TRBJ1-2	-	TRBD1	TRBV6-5	CACRTGLGYGYTF	TGTGCCTGCCGGACAGGCCTAGGTTATGGCTACACCTTC
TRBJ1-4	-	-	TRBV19	CASSPYVRSTDEKLFF	TGTGCCAGTAGTCCCTATGTGAGGTCTACGGATGAAAAACTGTTTTTT
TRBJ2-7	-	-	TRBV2	CASSDRWGTPSYEQYF	TGTGCCAGCAGTGACCGGTGGGGGACACCTTCCTACGAGCAGTACTTC
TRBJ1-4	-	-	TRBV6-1	CASSLRGTNEKLFF	TGTGCCAGCAGCCTGAGAGGCACTAATGAAAAACTGTTTTTT
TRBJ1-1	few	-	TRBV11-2	CASSLGSIRVEAFF	TGTGCCAGCAGCTTAGGGTCGATCAGGGTTGAAGCTTTCTTT
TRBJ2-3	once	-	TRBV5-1	CASSVGGRTWSTDTQYF	TGCGCCAGCAGCGTGGGGGGCCGGACCTGGAGCACAGATACGCAGTATTTT
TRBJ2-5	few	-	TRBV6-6	CASSYLTIQETQYF	TGTGCCAGCAGTTACTTAACAATACAAGAGACCCAGTACTTC
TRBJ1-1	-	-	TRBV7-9	CASSVGDRRATEAFF	TGTGCCAGCAGCGTGGGAGACAGGCGGGCCACTGAAGCTTTCTTT
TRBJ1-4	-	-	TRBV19	CASTPGDWDEKLFF	TGTGCCAGTACCCCCGGGGATTGGGATGAAAAACTGTTTTTT
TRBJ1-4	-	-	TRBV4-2	CASSHGEKLFF	TGTGCCAGCAGCCACGGGGAAAAACTGTTTTTT
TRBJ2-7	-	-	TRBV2	CASIGHGLVHEQYF	TGTGCCAGCATTGGTCACGGACTGGTCCACGAGCAGTACTTC
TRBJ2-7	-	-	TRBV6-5	CASSYHPGVEQYF	TGTGCCAGCAGTTACCATCCGGGGGTCGAGCAGTACTTC
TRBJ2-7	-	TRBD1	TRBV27	CASSLRQGPYEQYF	TGTGCCAGCAGTTTAAGACAGGGGCCGTACGAGCAGTACTTC
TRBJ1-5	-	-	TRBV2	CASSAQGNQPQHF	TGTGCCAGCAGCGCTCAGGGGAATCAGCCCCAGCATTTT
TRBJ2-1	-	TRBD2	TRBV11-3	CASSREGGTYNEQFF	TGTGCCAGCAGCCGGGAGGGGGGCACCTACAATGAGCAGTTCTTC
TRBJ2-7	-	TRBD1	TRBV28	CASSPAGGQGNYEQYF	TGTGCCAGCAGTCCCGCAGGGGGACAGGGCAACTACGAGCAGTACTTC
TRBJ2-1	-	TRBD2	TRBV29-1	CSVPERESYNEQFF	TGCAGCGTCCCCGAGCGGGAGTCCTACAATGAGCAGTTCTTC
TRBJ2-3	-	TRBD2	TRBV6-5	CASSPTSGPTDTQYF	TGTGCCAGCAGTCCGACTAGCGGGCCCACAGATACGCAGTATTTT
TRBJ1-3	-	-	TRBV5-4	CAAAGPGNTIYF	TGTGCCGCCGCGGGGCCCGGAAACACCATATATTTT
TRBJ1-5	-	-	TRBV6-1	CASSEWDTSNQPQHF	TGTGCCAGCAGTGAATGGGACACGAGCAATCAGCCCCAGCATTTT
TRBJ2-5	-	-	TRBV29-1	CSVTGFQETQYF	TGCAGCGTCACCGGGTTCCAAGAGACCCAGTACTTC
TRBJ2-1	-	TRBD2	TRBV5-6	CASSPGGGYNEQFF	TGTGCCAGCAGCCCCGGGGGGGGGTACAATGAGCAGTTCTTC
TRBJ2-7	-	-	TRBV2	CASSEGAIPSYEQYF	TGTGCCAGCAGTGAGGGGGCAATACCCTCCTACGAGCAGTACTTC
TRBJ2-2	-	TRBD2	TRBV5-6	CASSGSLTSGSTGELFF	TGTGCCAGCAGCGGTTCTTTGACTAGCGGGAGCACCGGGGAGCTGTTTTTT